This paragraph reports one T cell receptor beta chain. No antigen is known for it. Germline CDR1 is SGHNT and CDR2 is YENEEA. The CDR3 is 15 amino acids. This sample is drawn from a study of T cells expressing NK-cell markers. Findings and limits, study-wide: Expanded NKG2C+ T cell clones were not confirmed as HCMV-specific.

Libraries used 5'RACE template switching adding universal primer site and UMIs. From the 5' RACE reads, TCRdb lists one entry per CDR3 protein and no DNA. The listing contains about 460,000 distinct CDR3 sequences. Sequenced input: blood T cells: a sorted CD56 or NKG2C T cell subset, CD4+ or CD8+ T cells, or bulk PBMC T cells (not recorded which). The TCR was taken from a woman between 50 and 59 years old in good health. The chain recombines TRBV11-3 with TRBJ2-1; there is no DNA to check the TCRdb D call of TRBD2. The CDR3 is CASSTSGRALNEQFF.